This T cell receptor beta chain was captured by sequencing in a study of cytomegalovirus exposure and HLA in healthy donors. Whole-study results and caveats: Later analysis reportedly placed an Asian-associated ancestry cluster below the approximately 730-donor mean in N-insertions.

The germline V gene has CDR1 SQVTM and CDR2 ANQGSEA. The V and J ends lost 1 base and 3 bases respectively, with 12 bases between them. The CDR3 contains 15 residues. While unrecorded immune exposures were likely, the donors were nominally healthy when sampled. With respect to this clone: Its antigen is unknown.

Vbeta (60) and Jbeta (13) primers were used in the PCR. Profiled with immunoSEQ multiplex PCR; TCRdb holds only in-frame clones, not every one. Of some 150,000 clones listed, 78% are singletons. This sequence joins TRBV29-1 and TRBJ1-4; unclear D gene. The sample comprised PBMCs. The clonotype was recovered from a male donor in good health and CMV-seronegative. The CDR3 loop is CSVEGAAGANEKLFF. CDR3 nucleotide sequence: TGCAGCGTTGAAGGCGCAGCGGGCGCTAATGAAAAACTGTTTTTT.